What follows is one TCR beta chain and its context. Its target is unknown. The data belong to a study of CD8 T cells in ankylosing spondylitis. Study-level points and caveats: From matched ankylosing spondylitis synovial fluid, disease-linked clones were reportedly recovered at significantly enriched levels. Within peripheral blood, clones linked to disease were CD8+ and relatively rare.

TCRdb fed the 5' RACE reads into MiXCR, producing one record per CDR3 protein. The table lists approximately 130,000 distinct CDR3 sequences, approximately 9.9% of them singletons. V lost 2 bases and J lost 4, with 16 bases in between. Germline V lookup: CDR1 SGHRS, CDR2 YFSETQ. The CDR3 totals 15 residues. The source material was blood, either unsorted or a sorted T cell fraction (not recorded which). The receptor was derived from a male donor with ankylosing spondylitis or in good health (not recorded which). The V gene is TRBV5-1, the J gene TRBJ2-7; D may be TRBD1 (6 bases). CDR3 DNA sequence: TGCGCCAGCAGCTTAACGACAGGAGGACTTTACGAGCAGTACTTC. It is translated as CASSLTTGGLYEQYF.